This T cell receptor (beta chain) was recovered during a study of T cell responses to AZD1222 COVID-19 vaccine (TCRdb year 2021). The study in broad terms: A total of around 240 trial participants underwent TCR sequencing, of whom roughly 210 had received two doses of AZD1222 and roughly 26 had received two doses of the MenACWY control vaccine. Trial participants were enrolled into age subgroups of 18-55, 56-69 and 70-plus years, which contained 148, 28 and 57 TCR-sequenced participants, respectively.

The CDR3 regions of human TCRbeta chains were analyzed by immunosequencing. As for how the authors treated the data: TCRs in the repertoires were compared against a reference library of SARS-CoV-2-specific TCRs that had been generated with the MIRA antigen-specificity platform. Breadth was defined as the fraction of unique TCRs that were SARS-CoV-2-associated. Depth was defined as the fraction of total T cells that were SARS-CoV-2-associated. Using the MIRA data, each spike-specific TCR was assigned both to the spike region to which the TCR was reactive and to a CD4 or CD8 class. Log10-transformed breadth and depth values were compared by one-way ANOVA with Sidak's multiple comparisons tests. This immuneACCESS table, as held by TCRdb, lists in-frame sequences with V and J called but not all clones. Of the missing ones, under half trace to an unresolved V gene in checked studies; the others have no known cause. The V and J calls and clone size were taken over from that table, and D and trimming were inferred from the DNA. The table for this sample lists 65,000 to 90,000 clones; nearly 90% of them were counted only once. The ten most abundant clones make up about a tenth of the sample.

Based on the germline V gene, the CDR1 and CDR2 sequences are MNHEY and SVGAGI. Ends trimmed: V by 0 bases, J by 4 bases; bases unmatched to a gene: 4. From its cysteine to its phenylalanine, the CDR3 spans 16 amino acids. The read is trimmed to its CDR3 DNA, 48 bases read in frame from base 1. The sample's time point label is to be understood as: about 28 days (+/-7) after the second vaccine dose. AZD1222 recipients with second doses at about 4 weeks or about 12 weeks were pooled, because spike-specific TCR depth and breadth did not differ between schedules. The vaccinee samples were drawn from two UK trials, COV001 and COV002, one of which was a single-blind randomized controlled phase 2/3 trial testing AZD1222 (ChAdOx1 nCoV-19) in healthy adults. Trial participant PBMC samples were collected at day 0 and day 28 after the second dose for TCRbeta chain sequencing. As for this clone: Its antigen target is currently unknown. No much larger clone exists at a distance of one base, and base qualities are not known.

Overall study results and their limits: In the small 56-69-year group, the increase in depth fell short of significance, most likely because of low power. CD4 TCRs associated with the vaccine covered the entire spike protein, and the dominant responses were in regions 160-218 and 743-854. Most participants were white British and females outnumbered males, and the authors suggested that clonal diversity may have been underestimated. Because no samples from the day 14 peak response were available, repertoires could be characterized only after the peak T cell response. After two AZD1222 doses, spike-specific TCR breadth and depth were significantly higher than at day 0 and than in MenACWY recipients. Nearly half of unique spike-specific TCRs reportedly recognized epitopes outside regions mutated in the B.1.351 and B.1.1.7 variants. Conclusions about previously exposed vaccinees were limited because only six AZD1222 recipients were SARS-CoV-2 seropositive at baseline.

The clonotype was recovered from an adult who received the AZD1222 COVID-19 vaccine. The sample in question was peripheral blood, obtained 28 days after the second AZD1222 dose. The V and J genes are TRBV6-5 and TRBJ2-1, with TRBD2 identical over 9 junction bases. CDR3 protein: CASSYSGTSRYNEQFF. DNA sequence: TGTGCCAGCAGTTACTCGGGGACTAGCCGTTACAATGAGCAGTTCTTC.